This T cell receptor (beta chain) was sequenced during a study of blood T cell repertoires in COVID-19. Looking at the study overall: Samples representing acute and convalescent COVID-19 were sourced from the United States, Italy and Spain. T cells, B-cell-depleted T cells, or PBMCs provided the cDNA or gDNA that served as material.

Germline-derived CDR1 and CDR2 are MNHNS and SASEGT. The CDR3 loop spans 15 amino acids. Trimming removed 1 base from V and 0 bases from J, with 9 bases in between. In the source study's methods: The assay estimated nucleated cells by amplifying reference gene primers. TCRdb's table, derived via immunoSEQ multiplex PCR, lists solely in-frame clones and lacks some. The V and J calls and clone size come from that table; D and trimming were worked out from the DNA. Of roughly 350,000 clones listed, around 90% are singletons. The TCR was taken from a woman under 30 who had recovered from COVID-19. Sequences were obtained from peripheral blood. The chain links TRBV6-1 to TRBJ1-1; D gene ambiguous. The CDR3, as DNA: TGTGCCAGCAGTGAAGGGCAGATTATGAACACTGAAGCTTTCTTT. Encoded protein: CASSEGQIMNTEAFF.